The rows below give T cell receptor beta chains drawn from one sample of a study of blood T cells in healthy people across ages. Using its own MiXCR run on the 5' RACE reads, TCRdb lists one record per CDR3 protein. This table holds over 1.5 million distinct CDR3 sequences, just under 50% found once. Sequenced input: blood. The receptors were sampled from a woman aged 40 to 50 in good health. The CDR3 runs from the conserved cysteine through the conserved F or W. D genes are given only for firm matches. Clone size is shown for a subset of rows, as once, few, many or a class of expanded clone.

TRBV9,TRBJ2-3,NA,few,TGTGCCAGCAGCCCCGCGCCAGCAGACACAGATACGCAGTATTTT,CASSPAPADTDTQYF
TRBV27,TRBJ1-6,NA,few,TGTGCCAGCAGTCGGACCGCGTTGTATAATTCACCCCTCCACTTT,CASSRTALYNSPLHF
TRBV5-4,TRBJ1-2,NA,once,TGTGCCAGCAGCCTCGACAGGCTAGCCTATGGCTACACCTTC,CASSLDRLAYGYTF
TRBV28,TRBJ2-4,TRBD1,few,TGTGCCAGCAGTGTACCGGACAGGGCCACACTAAACCCAAACATTCAGTACTTC,CASSVPDRATLNPNIQYF
TRBV27,TRBJ1-1,TRBD1,NA,TGTGCCAGCAGTTTTTACAGGGGAGGGGGGAACACTGAAGCTTTCTTT,CASSFYRGGGNTEAFF
TRBV9,TRBJ2-1,NA,NA,TGTGCCAGCAGCGTAAGCAGGGGAATCGATGAGCAGTTCTTC,CASSVSRGIDEQFF
TRBV7-2,TRBJ2-7,NA,few,TGTGCCAGCAGCTTAGTTAACCTCTACGAGCAGTACTTC,CASSLVNLYEQYF
TRBV5-1,TRBJ2-5,TRBD1,NA,TGCGCCAGCAGCTGGGGGACAGGGAACAATGAGCAGTACTTC,CASSWGTGNNEQYF
TRBV6-2/TRBV6-3,TRBJ2-1,NA,NA,TGTGCCAGCAGTAAAACAGGGAGCCCCTACAATGAGCAGTTCTTC,CASSKTGSPYNEQFF
TRBV7-6,TRBJ2-5,TRBD2,NA,TGTGCCAGCAGCTCAACTAGCGGGGGGGTCCAAGAGACCCAGTACTTC,CASSSTSGGVQETQYF
TRBV2,TRBJ2-5,NA,NA,TGCGCCAGCAGTGGCGGCCCGGTGGGTGAGCAGTACTTC,CASSGGPVGEQYF
TRBV29-1,TRBJ2-1,NA,NA,TGCAGCGTTGGTGGGACGGTCCTACCCGAGCAGTTCTTC,CSVGGTVLPEQFF
TRBV6-6,TRBJ1-6,TRBD1,NA,TGTGCCAGCAGTCAGGGGAGGGGGCCATCACCCCTCCACTTT,CASSQGRGPSPLHF
TRBV12-3/TRBV12-4,TRBJ2-7,NA,few,TGTGCCAGCAGTTTAGGTTGGGAGGACGAGCAGTACTTC,CASSLGWEDEQYF
TRBV20-1,TRBJ2-7,TRBD1,NA,TGCAGTGCTGAAGACAGGGTCTCCGACAATGAGCAGTACTTC,CSAEDRVSDNEQYF
TRBV24-1,TRBJ2-3,NA,few,TGTGCCACCAGTGGGGCTAGCGAGACAGATACGCAGTATTTT,CATSGASETDTQYF
TRBV5-5,TRBJ1-4,NA,NA,TGTGCCAGCAGAAGAGGATGGTTTAATGAAAAACTGTTTTTT,CASRRGWFNEKLFF
TRBV7-9,TRBJ2-7,NA,NA,TGTGCCAGCAGCGGATTGAGCGGAGTCTCCTACGAGCAGTACTTC,CASSGLSGVSYEQYF
TRBV5-1,TRBJ2-1,TRBD1,NA,TGCGCCAGCAGCTCCGGGACAGGGGTTAACAATGAGCAGTTCTTC,CASSSGTGVNNEQFF
TRBV27,TRBJ2-5,NA,few,TGTGCCAGCAGTTTCGCGGCAGCAGAGACCCAGTACTTC,CASSFAAAETQYF
TRBV27,TRBJ2-3,NA,NA,TGTGCCAGCAAACTGCGGGAATGGGGCACAGATACGCAGTATTTT,CASKLREWGTDTQYF
TRBV7-9,TRBJ1-5,NA,NA,TGTGCCAGCAGCTTAGAGGGGGGCCAGCCCCAGCATTTT,CASSLEGGQPQHF
TRBV20-1,TRBJ1-1,NA,NA,TGCAGTGCTAGAGATGTGTTGGAGTTGACTGAAGCTTTCTTT,CSARDVLELTEAFF
TRBV27,TRBJ2-3,NA,NA,TGTGCCAACAGTGAACGCGGCACAGATACGCAGTATTTT,CANSERGTDTQYF
TRBV20-1,TRBJ2-1,TRBD2,NA,TGCAGTGCTAGTGGACTAGGGGTCAATGAGCAGTTCTTC,CSASGLGVNEQFF
TRBV7-9,TRBJ1-2,NA,few,TGTGCCAGCAGCTCAGAACCGGGGGGGGGTGACTATGGCTACACCTTC,CASSSEPGGGDYGYTF
TRBV7-2,TRBJ1-2,NA,NA,TGTGCCAGCAGCCTTTCAGGGTTCGACTGTGGCTACACCTTC,CASSLSGFDCGYTF
TRBV6-2/TRBV6-3,TRBJ2-4,TRBD1,NA,TGTGCCAGCAGCCGACTAGGACAGGGGGCAGCCAAAAACATTCAGTACTTC,CASSRLGQGAAKNIQYF
TRBV6-2/TRBV6-3,TRBJ2-3,NA,NA,TGTGCCAGCAGTTACGGGGTAGCTCAGGTGGATACGCAGTATTTT,CASSYGVAQVDTQYF
TRBV5-1,TRBJ2-3,TRBD2,NA,TGCGCCAGCAGCTTGACACGGGGGGGACGAGGCACAGATACGCAGTATTTT,CASSLTRGGRGTDTQYF
TRBV4-1,TRBJ2-7,NA,few,TGCGCCAGCAGCCAAGATCAGCGGGCACCCTACGAGCAGTACTTC,CASSQDQRAPYEQYF
TRBV28,TRBJ1-2,TRBD1,NA,TGTGCCAGCAGTCGTGAAAATTTAGGGATAGGGACAGCCGGGGCCAGCTATGGCTACACCTTC,CASSRENLGIGTAGASYGYTF
TRBV15,TRBJ2-7,TRBD1,NA,TGTGCCACTAGCACAGGGGCCAACGAGCAGTACTTC,CATSTGANEQYF
TRBV4-3,TRBJ1-4,NA,NA,TGCGCCAGCAGCCAAGACTGGCAGAAAGAAAAACTGTTTTTT,CASSQDWQKEKLFF
TRBV7-2,TRBJ1-2,TRBD1,once,TGTGCCAACAGCTCCTTAGGCGGGGACAGGGTGAGGTCTTATGGCTACACCTTC,CANSSLGGDRVRSYGYTF
TRBV7-2,TRBJ2-1,TRBD2,NA,TGTGCCAGCGCTGGGACTAGCGGGGGGAGTTTACAAGAGACCCAGTTCTTC,CASAGTSGGSLQETQFF
TRBV20-1,TRBJ1-2,TRBD1,NA,TGCAGTGCTAGAAGGGGAGAGGACAGGGTAAAGGATGGCTACACCTTC,CSARRGEDRVKDGYTF
TRBV6-5,TRBJ2-1,NA,NA,TGTGCCAGCAGTTGGGCCCGAAACAATGAGCAGTTCTTC,CASSWARNNEQFF
TRBV7-3,TRBJ2-3,NA,NA,TGTGCCAGCAGCTCAGTACAGGGAGAGCGGTATTTT,CASSSVQGERYF
TRBV7-6,TRBJ2-5,NA,once,TGTGCCAGCAGCTCGGTAGGGGGTGAAGAGACCCAGTACTTC,CASSSVGGEETQYF
TRBV27,TRBJ2-1,TRBD2,NA,TGTGCCAGCAGTTTCGGGACTAGCGGGGGCCGGGTTAAATACAATGAGCAGTTCTTC,CASSFGTSGGRVKYNEQFF
TRBV6-5,TRBJ1-2,NA,NA,TGTGCCAGCAGTTACGAGGTTAACGGCGGCTACACCTTC,CASSYEVNGGYTF